These 17 T cell receptor beta chains were all obtained from the same sample, sequenced in a study of human T cells and chemical hapten exposure. Documented time point: patch test 1, 2 weeks after DPC sensitization. Sample treatment: therapeutic diphenylcyclopropenone sensitization with weekly scalp DPC. Each CDR3 protein is one row after TCRdb ran MiXCR on the RACE reads. The data contain some 91,000 distinct CDR3 sequences, around 11% of them singletons. The sequences come from whole blood, collected in connection with sensitization to the hapten diphenylcyclopropenone (DPC). The receptor source for this set is a woman aged 40 to 50 with alopecia areata. Some clones in this sample may be carry-over from other donors' samples.

In this sample, this clonotype turned up a few times. The chain employs TRBV3-1 and TRBJ2-7; unclear D gene. The germline V gene has CDR1 LGHDT and CDR2 YNNKEL (reference sequence). The CDR3 consists of 12 residues. The CDR3 protein is CAAESVSYEQYF. The CDR3 DNA reads as TGTGCGGCGGAGTCTGTCTCCTACGAGCAGTACTTC.

The sample holds many counts of this clonotype. The rearrangement links TRBV18 to TRBJ1-5; D possibly corresponds to TRBD1 (6 bases). Germline values: CDR1 KGHSH, CDR2 LQKENI. CDR3 length: 17 residues. V lost 1 base and J lost 1, with 14 bases in between. The CDR3 is CASSPRDRLRSNQPQHF. The CDR3 DNA reads as TGTGCCAGCTCACCACGTGACAGGCTGAGAAGCAATCAGCCCCAGCATTTT.

This clonotype came up a few times. This chain uses TRBV28 with TRBJ1-5; 8 nucleotides match TRBD1. The germline CDR1 and CDR2 sequences are MDHEN and SYDVKM. CDR3 length: 13 amino acids. V lost 5 bases, J lost 12 bases, and 9 bases stayed unmatched. In DNA form, the CDR3 reads TGTGCCAGCAGTACGACAGGGGCCCTGCACCAGCATTTT. Its protein is CASSTTGALHQHF.

The rearrangement uses TRBV9 and TRBJ2-1; possible D gene TRBD2, 5 bases. The germline V gene encodes CDR1 SGDLS and CDR2 YYNGEE. V lost 2 bases to trimming and J lost 0 bases, with 9 bases between them. The CDR3 is made up of 15 amino acids. The CDR3 reads CASSVIGVSYNEQFF. The CDR3 DNA reads as TGTGCCAGCAGCGTGATCGGGGTCTCCTACAATGAGCAGTTCTTC.

The V call is TRBV9, the J call TRBJ1-4, with a tentative D call TRBD1 (6 bases). Trimming cost V 3 bases and J 8 bases, with 17 bases left between them. This CDR3 has 15 amino acids. Looked up from germline, CDR1 is SGDLS and CDR2 is YYNGEE. The CDR3 is CASSADRRGEEKLFF. The CDR3 DNA sequence: TGTGCCAGCAGCGCCGACAGGAGGGGTGAGGAAAAACTGTTTTTT.

This clonotype was picked up a small number of times. The rearrangement joins TRBV10-3 to TRBJ1-1; TRBD1 aligns across 9 bases. CDR1 is ENHRY, CDR2 SYGVKD, per germline. V was clipped by 4 bases and J by 9 bases; unmatched bases: 3. CDR3 length equals 12 residues. CDR3 coding DNA: TGTGCCATCAGTGGGGGGACAGGGCAAGCTTTCTTT. Protein product: CAISGGTGQAFF.

V is TRBV5-1 and J is TRBJ2-7; 7 bases align to TRBD1. The V gene end was trimmed by 4 bases and the J gene end by 3 bases; junction bases not matched to a gene: 10. This CDR3 region has 15 residues. The germline CDR1 and CDR2 sequences are SGHRS and YFSETQ. CDR3 in amino acids: CASSPGQNLLYEQYF. As DNA, the CDR3 is TGCGCCAGCAGCCCGGGACAGAATTTACTCTACGAGCAGTACTTC.

The chain employs TRBV6-2 or TRBV6-3 and TRBJ2-7; a weak D match, TRBD1 (6 bases). The ends were cut back, 5 bases at V and 7 bases at J, with 12 bases in the middle. Looked up from germline, CDR1 is MNHEY and CDR2 is SVGEGT. The CDR3 contains 12 residues. The CDR3 is CASSHRAGEQYF. CDR3 DNA sequence: TGTGCCAGCAGTCACAGGGCCGGGGAGCAGTACTTC.

This clonotype was seen repeatedly, ten times or more. This chain connects TRBV29-1 to TRBJ2-5, with 7 bases lining up with TRBD2. Germline CDR1 is SQVTM and CDR2 is ANQGSEA. Trimming took 3 bases from V and 4 from J; bases not matched to a gene: 14. There are 16 residues in the CDR3. For the CDR3, the DNA is TGCAGCGTTGATGGGGGGGACTATCCCCAGCCAGAGACCCAGTACTTC. This gives the protein CSVDGGDYPQPETQYF.

This chain connects TRBV10-3 to TRBJ2-1; 7 bases fit TRBD2. This CDR3 contains 17 residues. Germline V CDR1 and CDR2: ENHRY, SYGVKD. V gave up 0 bases and J gave up 0 bases; unmatched junction bases: 5. This CDR3 reads CAISESPLAASYNEQFF. The CDR3 DNA follows: TGTGCCATCAGTGAGTCGCCCCTAGCGGCCTCCTACAATGAGCAGTTCTTC.

V and J are TRBV7-2 and TRBJ2-7; 9 bases map to TRBD1. Unmatched junction bases numbered 4, after V lost 7 bases and J lost 3 bases. Germline V gene sequence: CDR1 SGHTA, CDR2 FQGNSA. The CDR3 is made up of 13 amino acids. For the CDR3, the DNA is TGTGCCAGCAACGACAGGGGGGTCTACGAGCAGTACTTC. Translating gives CASNDRGVYEQYF.

Here the CDR3 reads CASSPSREQNYGYTF. DNA of the CDR3: TGTGCCAGCAGCCCATCCCGAGAGCAAAACTATGGCTACACCTTC. This sequence joins TRBV4-2 and TRBJ1-2; no definite D call. There are 15 residues in the CDR3. Germline V CDR1 and CDR2: LGHNA, YNFKEQ. The germline V and J ends were trimmed by 4 bases and 2 bases, with 14 bases remaining between them.

This clonotype was counted between two and nine times. This rearrangement joins TRBV18 to TRBJ1-3; 7 bases map to TRBD1. J was trimmed by 1 base and V by 6 bases; bases with no gene match: 0. The CDR3 spans 13 residues. Germline V CDR1 and CDR2: KGHSH, LQKENI. The CDR3 bases are TGTGCCAGCTCGGGACAGTCTGGAAACACCATATATTTT. This codes for CASSGQSGNTIYF.

The CDR3 protein is CASREEVRTGELFF. CDR3 nucleotide sequence: TGTGCCAGCAGAGAGGAGGTTCGCACCGGGGAGCTGTTTTTT. The rearrangement uses TRBV5-8 and TRBJ2-2; D perhaps matches TRBD2 (5 bases). The V gene lost 5 bases and the J gene lost 4 bases, with 12 bases spanning the gap. Per germline, CDR1 SGHTS and CDR2 YDEGEE. The CDR3 consists of 14 residues.

This clonotype was observed a handful of times. The rearrangement links TRBV28 to TRBJ2-1; 7 nucleotides match TRBD2. V shed 5 bases, J shed 3 bases, and the junction held 16 bases outside the gene matches. In germline, CDR1 is MDHEN, CDR2 SYDVKM. This CDR3 is built from 18 residues. The CDR3 here is CASSPNTRRLAGYNEQFF. The CDR3 DNA is TGTGCCAGCAGTCCCAACACCCGGCGACTAGCCGGCTACAATGAGCAGTTCTTC. The full variable domain, rest sourced from reference TRBV28 and TRBJ2-1, is DVKVTQSSRYLVKRTGEKVFLECVQDMDHENMFWYRQDPGLGLRLIYFSYDVKMKEKGDIPEGYSVSREKKERFSLILESASTNQTSMYLCASSPNTRRLAGYNEQFFGPGTRLTVL.

The rearrangement links TRBV6-6 to TRBJ1-2; D gene unclear. The V end was cut by 8 bases, the J end by 7 bases, with 17 bases between. Germline assignment: CDR1 MNHNY and CDR2 SVGAGI (reference sequence). The CDR3 is made up of 13 amino acids. The CDR3 loop reads CASRPTQGSGYTF. The CDR3 region has the DNA TGTGCCAGCCGCCCAACCCAAGGCAGTGGCTACACCTTC.

There are a few counts of this clonotype. The gene calls are TRBV7-2 and TRBJ2-5; weak D call: TRBD2 (6 bases). Between the trimmed V and J ends, which lost 5 bases and 5 bases, there was a span of 6 bases. The CDR3 contains 11 residues. The germline gives CDR1 SGHTA, CDR2 FQGNSA. Here the CDR3 reads CASSAGETQYF. CDR3 in DNA: TGTGCCAGCAGCGCGGGGGAGACCCAGTACTTC.